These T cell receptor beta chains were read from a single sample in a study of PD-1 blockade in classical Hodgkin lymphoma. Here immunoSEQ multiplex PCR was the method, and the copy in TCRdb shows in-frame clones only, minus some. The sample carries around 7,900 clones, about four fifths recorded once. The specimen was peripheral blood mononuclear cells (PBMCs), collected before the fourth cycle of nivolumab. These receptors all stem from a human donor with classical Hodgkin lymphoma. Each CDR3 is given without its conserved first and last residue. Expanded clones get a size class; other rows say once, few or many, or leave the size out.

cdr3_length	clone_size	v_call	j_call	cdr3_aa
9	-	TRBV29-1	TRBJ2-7	SAETGNEQY
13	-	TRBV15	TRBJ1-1	ATSRDGAENTEAF
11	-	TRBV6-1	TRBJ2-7	ASSEVGNYEQY
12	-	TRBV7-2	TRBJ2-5	ASSLVGSQETQY
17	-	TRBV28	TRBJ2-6	ASSLLSWGTSSGANVLT
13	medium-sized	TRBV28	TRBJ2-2	ASRPTDANTGELF
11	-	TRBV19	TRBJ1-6	ASRTGTVSPLH
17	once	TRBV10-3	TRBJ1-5	AITSQEDVRRGGNQPQH
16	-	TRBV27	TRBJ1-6	ASSFTGTGSLRNSPLH
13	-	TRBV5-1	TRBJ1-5	ASSLGGSGNQPQH
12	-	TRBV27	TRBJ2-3	ASSTQGSTDTQY
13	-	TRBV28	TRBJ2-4	ASRRDIGAKNIQY
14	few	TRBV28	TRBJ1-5	ASSTLGQYSNQPQH
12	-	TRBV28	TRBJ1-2	ASSLKPGLGGYT
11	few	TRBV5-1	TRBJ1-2	ASSLEGLYGYT
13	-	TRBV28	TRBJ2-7	ASSFVVTGAYEQY
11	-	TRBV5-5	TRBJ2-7	ASSLTGSYEQY
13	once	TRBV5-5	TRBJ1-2	ASSPPNDFNYGYT
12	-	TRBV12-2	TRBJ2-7	ASRLRLRSYEQY
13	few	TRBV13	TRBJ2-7	ASSLGDRYSYEQY
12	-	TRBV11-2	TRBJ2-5	ASSSGTTSAAQY
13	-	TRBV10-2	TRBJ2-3	ASSESTPSSDTQY
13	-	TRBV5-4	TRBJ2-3	ASSLAHGEAGTQY
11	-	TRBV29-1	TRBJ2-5	SVEEGLEETQY
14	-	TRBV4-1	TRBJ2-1	ASSQDPGLASNEQF
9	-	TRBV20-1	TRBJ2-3	SGESTDTQY
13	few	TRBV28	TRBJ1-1	ASTLTVTGRDEAF
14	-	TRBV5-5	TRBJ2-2	ASSFSGTLNTGELF
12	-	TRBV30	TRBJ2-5	AWRAGQGTETQY
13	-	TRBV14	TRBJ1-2	ASSQDKGMGYGYT
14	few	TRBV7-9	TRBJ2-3	ASSSGLAGVADTQY
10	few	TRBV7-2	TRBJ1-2	ASSVNLYGYT
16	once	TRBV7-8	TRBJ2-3	ASSSLQLGGAITDTQY
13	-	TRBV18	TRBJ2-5	ASSPPSTMGETQY
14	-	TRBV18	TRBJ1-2	ASSPLEGQGTIGYT
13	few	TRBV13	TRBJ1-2	ASSLGVEANYGYT
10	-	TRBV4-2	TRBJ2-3	ASSQEADTQY
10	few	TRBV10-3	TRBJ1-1	AISESRREAF
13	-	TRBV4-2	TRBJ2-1	ASSPGGGGANEQF
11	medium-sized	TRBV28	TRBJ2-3	ASSLAASDTQY
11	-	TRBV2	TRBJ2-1	ASMKDRTYEQF
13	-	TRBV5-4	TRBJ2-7	ASSYLAGEGYEQY
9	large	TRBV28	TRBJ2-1	ASSKTPEQF
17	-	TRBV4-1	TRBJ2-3	ASSQDSSGTPFNTDTQY
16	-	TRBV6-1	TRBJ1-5	ASSEQAGWLAVNQPQH
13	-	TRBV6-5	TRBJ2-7	ASSYSGEISYEQY
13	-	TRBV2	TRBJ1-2	ASLAGGALTYGYT
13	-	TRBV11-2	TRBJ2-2	ASSLGLAATGELF
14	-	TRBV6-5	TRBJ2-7	ASSYGLAGTSYEQY
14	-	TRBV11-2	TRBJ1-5	ASSLDLGQGTQPQH
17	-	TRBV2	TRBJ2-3	ASSEGLAGGIFSTDTQY
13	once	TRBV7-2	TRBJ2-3	ASSLAGFGTDTQY
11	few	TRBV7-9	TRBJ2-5	ASSKEREETQY
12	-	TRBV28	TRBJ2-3	ASNPGLVTDTQY
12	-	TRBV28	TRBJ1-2	ASSLTGGNYGYT
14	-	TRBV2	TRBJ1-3	ASREYRGSSGNTIY
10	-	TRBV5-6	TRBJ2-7	ASTLGTGEQY
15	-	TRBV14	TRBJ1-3	ASSQEEGRRRGNTIY
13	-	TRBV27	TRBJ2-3	ASSLGTSVSDTQY
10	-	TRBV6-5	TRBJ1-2	ASSKGTDGYT